These T cell receptor beta chains were read from a single sample in a study of cytomegalovirus exposure and HLA in healthy donors. The repertoire was sequenced with immunoSEQ multiplex PCR; TCRdb's copy has only in-frame clones and lacks some. Here the sample spans more than 95,000 clones, just under 80% being singletons. Sequences were obtained from PBMCs. These receptor sequences come from a male donor in good health and CMV-seronegative. The CDR3 runs from the conserved cysteine through the conserved F or W. Fields, in order: V gene, D gene, J gene, clone size, CDR3 protein, CDR3 DNA. The D gene is left open where the match is weak. Clone size appears in some rows only: once, few, many, or a class for an expanded clone.

>TRBV4-1|.|TRBJ2-2|.
CASSLGTPNTGELFF
TGCGCCAGCAGCCTTGGGACACCTAACACCGGGGAGCTGTTTTTT
>TRBV5-1|.|TRBJ2-7|.
CASSPGQTEQYF
TGCGCCAGCAGTCCGGGACAAACGGAGCAGTACTTC
>TRBV27|TRBD2|TRBJ2-3|.
CASSLAGGSPDTQYF
TGTGCCAGCAGTCTAGCGGGAGGCTCCCCAGATACGCAGTATTTT
>TRBV7-3|.|TRBJ2-2|.
CASSSLGGRQAGELFF
TGTGCCAGCAGCTCCCTCGGCGGAAGACAGGCCGGGGAGCTGTTTTTT
>TRBV5-6|TRBD1|TRBJ2-5|.
CASSAVQGGSFGQYF
TGTGCCAGCAGCGCGGTACAGGGGGGAAGCTTTGGGCAGTACTTC
>TRBV6-1|TRBD2|TRBJ2-7|.
CASSGGLAYEQYF
TGTGCCAGCAGTGGGGGACTAGCCTACGAGCAGTACTTC
>TRBV4-2|TRBD2|TRBJ2-3|.
CASSQVELAGNTDTQYF
TGTGCCAGCAGCCAAGTCGAACTAGCGGGAAACACAGATACGCAGTATTTT
>TRBV5-1|TRBD1|TRBJ2-7|.
CASSLDAGGLYEQYF
TGCGCCAGCAGCTTGGACGCAGGGGGTCTGTACGAGCAGTACTTC
>TRBV4-1|.|TRBJ2-7|once
CASSQGRASYEQYF
TGCGCCAGCAGCCAGGGCAGGGCCTCCTACGAGCAGTACTTC
>TRBV30|TRBD2|TRBJ2-5|once
CAWSEGRASRETQYF
TGTGCCTGGAGTGAGGGGAGGGCCTCCAGAGAGACCCAGTACTTC
>TRBV7-2|.|TRBJ1-5|.
CASSTGESQPQHF
TGTGCCAGCAGCACCGGGGAAAGTCAGCCCCAGCATTTT
>TRBV2|TRBD1|TRBJ1-5|few
CASSTGGNQPQHF
TGTGCCAGCAGTACAGGGGGCAATCAGCCCCAGCATTTT
>TRBV7-9|.|TRBJ2-1|few
CASSPAPLAPKGNEQFF
TGTGCCAGCAGCCCAGCCCCCCTAGCTCCAAAAGGGAATGAGCAGTTCTTC
>TRBV13|.|TRBJ2-7|.
CASSLGRAYEQYF
TGTGCCAGCAGCTTGGGCCGCGCCTACGAGCAGTACTTC
>TRBV11-1|.|TRBJ1-1|.
CASSPTGLNTEAFF
TGTGCCAGCAGCCCGACAGGTTTGAACACTGAAGCTTTCTTT
>TRBV4-1|.|TRBJ2-3|few
CASSQATGITSTDTQYF
TGCGCCAGCAGCCAGGCCACAGGGATTACTAGCACAGATACGCAGTATTTT
>TRBV7-7|.|TRBJ2-5|.
CASSQGRGSETQYF
TGTGCTAGCAGCCAAGGGAGAGGGTCGGAGACCCAGTACTTC
>TRBV7-2|.|TRBJ2-1|few
CASSLDIGGSVLNEQFF
TGTGCCAGCAGCTTAGATATAGGGGGATCAGTGTTGAATGAGCAGTTCTTC
>TRBV30|TRBD1|TRBJ1-5|.
CAWSQANRGTVDQPQHF
TGTGCCTGGAGTCAAGCTAACAGGGGGACAGTCGATCAGCCCCAGCATTTT
>TRBV11-3|.|TRBJ1-1|.
CASSLDHKWPNTEAFF
TGTGCCAGCAGCTTAGATCATAAGTGGCCGAACACTGAAGCTTTCTTT
>TRBV9|TRBD2|TRBJ2-1|.
CASTRAGGGNEQFF
TGTGCCAGTACGCGAGCGGGAGGGGGCAATGAGCAGTTCTTC
>TRBV5-1|.|TRBJ2-3|.
CASSQRQSTDTQYF
TGCGCCAGCAGCCAGCGGCAAAGCACAGATACGCAGTATTTT
>TRBV28|.|TRBJ2-2|.
CASSPPGGTSGELFF
TGTGCCAGCAGTCCGCCGGGTGGTACGTCCGGGGAGCTGTTTTTT
>TRBV4-2|TRBD1|TRBJ1-5|large
CASSQGGSRDRDQPQHF
TGTGCCAGCAGCCAAGGAGGTAGTAGGGACAGGGATCAGCCCCAGCATTTT
>TRBV11-2|.|TRBJ1-2|.
CASSPAPQSYGYTF
TGTGCCAGCAGCCCAGCCCCACAGAGCTATGGCTACACCTTC
>TRBV7-8|.|TRBJ1-1|few
CASSLLDRRTEAFF
TGTGCCAGCAGCTTGCTAGACAGACGGACTGAAGCTTTCTTT
>TRBV7-9|.|TRBJ2-7|.
CASSLTGPGEQYF
TGTGCCAGCAGCCTCACAGGGCCCGGCGAGCAGTACTTC
>TRBV10-3|TRBD1|TRBJ2-4|.
CAISDRPTGQGPRLAKNIQYF
TGTGCCATCAGTGACCGGCCTACGGGACAGGGCCCGAGACTAGCCAAAAACATTCAGTACTTC
>TRBV10-3|TRBD1|TRBJ2-7|.
CAISPDRGGYEQYF
TGTGCCATCAGCCCCGACAGGGGGGGGTACGAGCAGTACTTC
>TRBV2|.|TRBJ1-3|.
CASSESLISWSGNTIYF
TGTGCCAGCAGTGAATCGTTGATTAGTTGGTCTGGAAACACCATATATTTT
>TRBV4-2|.|TRBJ2-7|.
CASSLTAGSSYEQYF
TGTGCCAGCAGCTTGACCGCAGGTAGCTCCTACGAGCAGTACTTC
>TRBV6-1|.|TRBJ1-3|.
CASRPDWNTIYF
TGTGCCAGCAGACCCGACTGGAACACCATATATTTT
>TRBV7-6|.|TRBJ2-5|.
CASSVLQGQETQYF
TGTGCCAGCAGCGTTTTACAGGGACAAGAGACCCAGTACTTC
>TRBV9|.|TRBJ2-3|.
CASSVAGGESTDTQYF
TGTGCCAGCAGCGTTGCCGGGGGAGAGAGCACAGATACGCAGTATTTT
>TRBV30|TRBD2|TRBJ2-5|.
CAWGPASGEETQYF
TGTGCCTGGGGCCCGGCTAGCGGTGAAGAGACCCAGTACTTC
>TRBV15|.|TRBJ1-5|.
CATSRDRVGARPQHF
TGTGCCACCAGCAGAGATCGGGTAGGGGCGCGGCCCCAGCATTTT
>TRBV4-1|.|TRBJ2-2|.
CASSQVRLVRAGELFF
TGCGCCAGCAGCCAAGTAAGACTAGTTCGGGCCGGGGAGCTGTTTTTT